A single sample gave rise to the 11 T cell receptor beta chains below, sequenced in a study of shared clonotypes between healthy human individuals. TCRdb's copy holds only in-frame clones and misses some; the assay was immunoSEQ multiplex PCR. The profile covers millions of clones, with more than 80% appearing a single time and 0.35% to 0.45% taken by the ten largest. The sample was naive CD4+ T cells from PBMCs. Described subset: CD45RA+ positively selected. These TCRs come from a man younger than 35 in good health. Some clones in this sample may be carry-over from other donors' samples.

CDR3 in amino acids: CASSPEWGTGNNEKLFF. CDR3 DNA: TGTGCCAGCAGCCCAGAGTGGGGGACAGGGAATAATGAAAAACTGTTTTTT. The V call is TRBV11-2, the J call TRBJ1-4; 9 bases fit TRBD1. Germline CDR1 SGHAT, CDR2 FQNNGV. The V and J ends lost 5 bases and 4 bases, in that order; junction bases with no gene match: 11. CDR3 length equals 17 residues. Full variable domain (missing parts from reference TRBV11-2 and TRBJ1-4): EAGVAQSPRYKIIEKRQSVAFWCNPISGHATLYWYQQILGQGPKLLIQFQNNGVVDDSQLPKDRFSAERLKGVDSTLKIQPAKLEDSAVYLCASSPEWGTGNNEKLFFGSGTQLSVL.

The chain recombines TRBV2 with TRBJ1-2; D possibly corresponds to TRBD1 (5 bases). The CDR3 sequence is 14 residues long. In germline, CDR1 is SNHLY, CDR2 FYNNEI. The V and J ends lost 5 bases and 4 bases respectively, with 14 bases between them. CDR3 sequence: CASSSGRVGYGYTF. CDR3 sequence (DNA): TGTGCCAGCAGTTCGGGCAGGGTGGGCTATGGCTACACCTTC. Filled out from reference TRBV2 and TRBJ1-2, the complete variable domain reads EPEVTQTPSHQVTQMGQEVILRCVPISNHLYFYWYRQILGQKVEFLVSFYNNEISEKSEIFDDQFSVERPDGSNFTLKIRSTKLEDSAMYFCASSSGRVGYGYTFGSGTRLTVV.

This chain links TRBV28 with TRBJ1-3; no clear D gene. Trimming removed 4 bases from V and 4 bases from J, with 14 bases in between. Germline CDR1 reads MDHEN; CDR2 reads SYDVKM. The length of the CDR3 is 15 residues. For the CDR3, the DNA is TGTGCCAGCAGTTCCCGACCTTCCCGGGGAAACACCATATATTTT. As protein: CASSSRPSRGNTIYF.

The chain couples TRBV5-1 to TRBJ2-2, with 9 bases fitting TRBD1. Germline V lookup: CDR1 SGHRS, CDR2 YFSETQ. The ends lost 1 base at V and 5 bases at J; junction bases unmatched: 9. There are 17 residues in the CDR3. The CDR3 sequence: CASSLFAGQGRTGELFF. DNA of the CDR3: TGCGCCAGCAGCTTGTTTGCGGGACAGGGTCGGACCGGGGAGCTGTTTTTT.

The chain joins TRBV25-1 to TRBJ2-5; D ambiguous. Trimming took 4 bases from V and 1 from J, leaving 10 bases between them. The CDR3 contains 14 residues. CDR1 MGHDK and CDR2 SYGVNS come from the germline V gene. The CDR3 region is CASSVAHFQETQYF. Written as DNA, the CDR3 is TGTGCCAGCAGTGTGGCCCACTTCCAAGAGACCCAGTACTTC.

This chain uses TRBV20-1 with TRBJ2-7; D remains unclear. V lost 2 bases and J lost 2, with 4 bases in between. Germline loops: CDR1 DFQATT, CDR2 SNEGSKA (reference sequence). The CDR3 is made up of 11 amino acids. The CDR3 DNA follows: TGCAGTGCTAGAATTCCCTACGAGCAGTACTTC. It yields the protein CSARIPYEQYF.

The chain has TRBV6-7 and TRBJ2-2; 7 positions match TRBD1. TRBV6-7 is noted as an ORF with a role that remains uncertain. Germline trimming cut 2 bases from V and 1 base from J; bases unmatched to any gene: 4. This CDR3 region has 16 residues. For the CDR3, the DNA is TGTGCCAGCAGTTACCGGGGACAGATGAACACCGGGGAGCTGTTTTTT. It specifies CASSYRGQMNTGELFF.

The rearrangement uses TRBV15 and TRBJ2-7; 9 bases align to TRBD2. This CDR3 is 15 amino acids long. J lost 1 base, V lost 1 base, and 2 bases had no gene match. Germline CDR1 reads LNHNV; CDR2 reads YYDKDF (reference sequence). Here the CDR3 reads CATSRVLAGSYEQYF. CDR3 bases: TGTGCCACCAGCAGAGTCCTAGCGGGGTCCTACGAGCAGTACTTC.

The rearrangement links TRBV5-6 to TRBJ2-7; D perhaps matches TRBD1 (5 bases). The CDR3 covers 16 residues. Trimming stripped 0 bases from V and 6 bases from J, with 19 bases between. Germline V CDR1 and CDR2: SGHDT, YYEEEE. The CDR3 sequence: CASSLAPGRAAGEQYF. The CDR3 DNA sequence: TGTGCCAGCAGCTTGGCCCCGGGCAGGGCTGCAGGCGAGCAGTACTTC.

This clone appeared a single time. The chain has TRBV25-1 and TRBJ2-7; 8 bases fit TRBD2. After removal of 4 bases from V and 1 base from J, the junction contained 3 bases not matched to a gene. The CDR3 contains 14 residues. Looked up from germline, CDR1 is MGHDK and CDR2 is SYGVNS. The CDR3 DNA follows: TGTGCCAGCAGTGTCACTAGCGGATCCTACGAGCAGTACTTC. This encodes CASSVTSGSYEQYF.

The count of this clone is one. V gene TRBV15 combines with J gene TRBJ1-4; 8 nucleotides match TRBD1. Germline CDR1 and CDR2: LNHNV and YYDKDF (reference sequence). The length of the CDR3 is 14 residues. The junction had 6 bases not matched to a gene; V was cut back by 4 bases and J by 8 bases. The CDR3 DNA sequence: TGTGCCACCAGCAATCAGGGGGCAGGAGAAAAACTGTTTTTT. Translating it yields CATSNQGAGEKLFF.